Following are 2 T cell receptor beta chains from one sample sequenced in a study of blood T cell repertoires in COVID-19. Method: immunoSEQ multiplex PCR; TCRdb's copy keeps in-frame clones and lacks some. In the table there are over 120,000 clones, approximately 84% of which are singletons. Material: peripheral blood. Every receptor here comes from a woman aged 55-70 years with acute or convalescent COVID-19.

This clone was observed a single time. The V and J genes are TRBV6-6 and TRBJ1-3; D unresolved. The CDR3 contains 14 residues. In germline, CDR1 is MNHNY, CDR2 SVGAGI (reference sequence). V lost 0 bases and J lost 4, with 7 bases in between. DNA for the CDR3: TGTGCCAGCAGTTACTCGTTACAGGGAAACACCATATATTTT. This encodes CASSYSLQGNTIYF.

The rearrangement uses TRBV4-1 and TRBJ2-1; tentatively, D is TRBD2 (5 bases). Per germline, CDR1 MGHRA and CDR2 YSYEKL. The CDR3 length is 16 residues. V lost 3 bases and J lost 0, with 12 bases in between. The CDR3 sequence: CASSQGVVGSYNEQFF. The CDR3, as DNA: TGCGCCAGCAGCCAGGGAGTAGTCGGCTCCTACAATGAGCAGTTCTTC.